What follows describes a single T cell receptor (beta chain). Its antigen remains unidentified. The sample is drawn from a study of vaccination and CD4 T cells after COVID-19. About the research overall: For post-vaccine samples, collection took place a median around 70 days after dose two, ranging from 14 to 241.

Germline values: CDR1 SNHLY, CDR2 FYNNEI. V was pared by 6 bases and J by 7 bases, with 11 bases between. The CDR3 spans 12 residues. Overall study results and limits: Convalescent patients' vaccine-specific clones were spike mono-reactive in 304 of 307 cases.

TCRdb re-called the PCR reads through MiXCR, storing one row per CDR3 protein. Here the sample spans approximately 20,000 distinct CDR3 sequences, 55% to 65% being singletons. The sample here was CD4+ T cells from blood, taken before SARS-CoV-2 vaccination. The TCR sequence derives from a human donor who had recovered from COVID-19. This chain uses TRBV2 with TRBJ2-3; D is unresolved. CDR3 amino acids: CASSPLRNTQYF. In DNA, the CDR3 is TGTGCCAGCAGCCCCCTGAGGAATACGCAGTATTTT. The variable domain in full, completed from reference TRBV2 and TRBJ2-3, reads EPEVTQTPSHQVTQMGQEVILRCVPISNHLYFYWYRQILGQKVEFLVSFYNNEISEKSEIFDDQFSVERPDGSNFTLKIRSTKLEDSAMYFCASSPLRNTQYFGPGTRLTVL.